A selection of T cell receptor beta chains follows, all from one sample in a study of CD39 and CD103 CD8 tumor-infiltrating T cells. Repertoires were generated with immunoSEQ multiplex PCR, while TCRdb's copy carries only in-frame clones and drops some. The profile covers approximately 680 clones, with around three fifths appearing a single time and approximately 66% taken by the ten largest. The sequenced sample was CD39+ CD103+ CD8+ T cells sorted from the tumor. The receptors stem from a human donor with head and neck squamous cell carcinoma. Both conserved end residues are part of each CDR3. The D gene is left open where the match is weak. Clone size is given for some rows only: seen once, a few or many times, or a class if the clone is expanded.

d_gene: .; abundance: few; j_gene: TRBJ2-7; v_gene: TRBV2; CDR3aa: CASSKDSYEQYF; CDR3nt: TGTGCCAGCAGTAAAGACTCCTACGAGCAGTACTTC
d_gene: TRBD2; abundance: .; j_gene: TRBJ2-2; v_gene: TRBV5-5; CDR3aa: CASSQGLAGAGELFF; CDR3nt: TGCGCCAGCAGCCAAGGGCTAGCGGGAGCCGGGGAGCTGTTTTTT
d_gene: .; abundance: few; j_gene: TRBJ2-3; v_gene: TRBV11-2; CDR3aa: CASSLGWASTDTQYF; CDR3nt: TGTGCCAGCAGCTTAGGCTGGGCTAGCACAGATACGCAGTATTTT
d_gene: .; abundance: .; j_gene: TRBJ1-6; v_gene: TRBV21-1; CDR3aa: CASGTGNLTRSPLHF; CDR3nt: TGTGCCAGTGGGACAGGTAATCTAACGCGATCACCCCTCCACTTT
d_gene: .; abundance: few; j_gene: TRBJ1-5; v_gene: TRBV10-2; CDR3aa: CASTQASNQPQHF; CDR3nt: TGCGCCAGCACGCAGGCAAGCAATCAGCCCCAGCATTTT
d_gene: .; abundance: .; j_gene: TRBJ1-2; v_gene: TRBV6-4; CDR3aa: CASSPTQNTLHTNYGYTF; CDR3nt: TGTGCCAGCAGTCCTACTCAGAACACCCTACATACTAACTATGGCTACACCTTC
d_gene: TRBD1; abundance: .; j_gene: TRBJ2-7; v_gene: TRBV15; CDR3aa: CATSRDRTGGYEQYF; CDR3nt: TGTGCCACCAGCAGAGATCGGACAGGGGGCTACGAGCAGTACTTC
d_gene: .; abundance: few; j_gene: TRBJ2-1; v_gene: TRBV4-3; CDR3aa: CASSQEHSYNEQFF; CDR3nt: TGCGCCAGCAGCCAAGAACACTCCTACAATGAGCAGTTCTTC
d_gene: .; abundance: few; j_gene: TRBJ1-2; v_gene: TRBV28; CDR3aa: CASSLVGNGYTF; CDR3nt: TGTGCCAGCAGTTTGGTCGGGAATGGCTACACCTTC
d_gene: TRBD2; abundance: .; j_gene: TRBJ2-1; v_gene: TRBV7-9; CDR3aa: CASIGNGLAGDGGHNEQFF; CDR3nt: TGTGCCAGCATTGGGAACGGACTAGCGGGAGATGGAGGGCACAATGAGCAGTTCTTC